This is a list of T cell receptor beta chains from one sample in a study of PD-L1 blockade in urothelial cancer. Assay: immunoSEQ multiplex PCR; the TCRdb copy retains only in-frame clones and omits some. The sample has 75,000 to 100,000 clones; around 78% are singletons. This specimen consisted of PBMCs, obtained around atezolizumab (anti-PD-L1) treatment. All receptors come from a man in his 70s with urothelial cancer. Both conserved end residues are part of each CDR3. A D gene is named only where the DNA matches it firmly. Clone size is given for some rows only: seen once, a few or many times, or a class if the clone is expanded.

v_call,d_call,cdr3_length,clone_size,j_call,cdr3_nt,cdr3_aa
TRBV6-5,TRBD1,13,NA,TRBJ2-7,TGTGCCAGCAGTTACACTAACAGGGGGGAGCAGTACTTC,CASSYTNRGEQYF
TRBV7-9,NA,16,NA,TRBJ1-3,TGTGCCAGCAGCTTAGGGCGGGCCCAGGCTGGAAACACCATATATTTT,CASSLGRAQAGNTIYF
TRBV11-2,TRBD1,16,many,TRBJ1-2,TGTGCCAGCAGCTTAGATTCCCTGACAGGGGGCTCTGGCTACACCTTC,CASSLDSLTGGSGYTF
TRBV7-2,NA,15,NA,TRBJ2-3,TGTGCCAGCAGCTTAGTTTCGGTAACAGCAGATACGCAGTATTTT,CASSLVSVTADTQYF
TRBV10-3,NA,11,NA,TRBJ1-5,TGTGCCATCAGTGGGCATCAGCCCCAGCATTTT,CAISGHQPQHF
TRBV11-2,TRBD2,16,NA,TRBJ2-5,TGTGCCAGCAGCTTAGAACTAGCGGGAGGGGGAGAGACCCAGTACTTC,CASSLELAGGGETQYF
TRBV10-3,TRBD1,14,NA,TRBJ1-2,TGTGCCATCAGTGAAGACAGGGATAACTATGGCTACACCTTC,CAISEDRDNYGYTF
TRBV19,NA,15,NA,TRBJ2-5,TGTGCCAGTAGTATAGGGCGGGACCGGAGGGAGACCCAGTACTTC,CASSIGRDRRETQYF
TRBV11-1,TRBD1,15,NA,TRBJ2-2,TGTGCCAGCAGCTTAGTGACAGGGATCACCGGGGAGCTGTTTTTT,CASSLVTGITGELFF
TRBV5-1,NA,13,NA,TRBJ2-3,TGCGCCAGCAGCTACTTGGTGGCAGATACGCAGTATTTT,CASSYLVADTQYF
TRBV7-3,NA,15,once,TRBJ1-2,TGTGCCAGCAGCTCCGGGGGACCGGCGAACTATGGCTACACCTTC,CASSSGGPANYGYTF
TRBV10-1,TRBD2,14,NA,TRBJ2-1,TGCGCCAGCAGTGCCTCGACTAGCGGGGGCGGACAGTTCTTC,CASSASTSGGGQFF
TRBV2,TRBD1,14,NA,TRBJ1-2,TGTGCCAGCATCCTGGGACAGGCCAACTATGGCTACACCTTC,CASILGQANYGYTF
TRBV7-3,TRBD1,15,NA,TRBJ2-1,TGTGCCAGCAGCTTAGACAGGGGGATACACAATGAGCAGTTCTTC,CASSLDRGIHNEQFF
TRBV5-1,TRBD2,15,NA,TRBJ2-5,TGCGCCAGCAGCTTGGTAGCGGGGGGAGGAGAGACCCAGTACTTC,CASSLVAGGGETQYF
TRBV10-1,NA,15,NA,TRBJ2-7,TGCGCCAGCAGTGAGTCCGGGACTGGGACCTACGAGCAGTACTTC,CASSESGTGTYEQYF
TRBV5-1,NA,15,NA,TRBJ2-6,TGCGCCAGCAGCTTGGGCAGCTCTGGGGCCAACGTCCTGACTTTC,CASSLGSSGANVLTF
TRBV4-3,NA,13,NA,TRBJ2-5,TGCGCCAGCAGCCAAGGGCGGCAAGAGACCCAGTACTTC,CASSQGRQETQYF
TRBV7-9,NA,12,NA,TRBJ2-3,TGTGCCAGCAGCCCCATCACAGATACGCAGTATTTT,CASSPITDTQYF
TRBV6-6,NA,11,NA,TRBJ1-5,TGTGCCAGCAGGCGGAATCAGCCCCAGCATTTT,CASRRNQPQHF
TRBV5-1,TRBD2,15,NA,TRBJ2-5,TGCGCCAGCAGGGCGGACGGGAGGGCCGGAGAGACCCAGTACTTC,CASRADGRAGETQYF
TRBV10-3,TRBD1,13,once,TRBJ2-7,TGTGCCATCACCCCGGACAGGGACTACGAGCAGTACTTC,CAITPDRDYEQYF
TRBV27,TRBD1,16,once,TRBJ1-2,TGTGCCAGCAGTTCCCTCAGGACAGGGGGGGCCTATGGCTACACCTTC,CASSSLRTGGAYGYTF
TRBV5-6,TRBD2,16,NA,TRBJ2-1,TGTGCCAGCAGCCAGGGACTAGCGGGGGACTACAATGAGCAGTTCTTC,CASSQGLAGDYNEQFF
TRBV7-8,NA,15,NA,TRBJ2-1,TGTGCCAGCAGCCGAGGGGGGGCCGTCTACAATGAGCAGTTCTTC,CASSRGGAVYNEQFF
TRBV7-2,NA,13,NA,TRBJ1-1,TGTGCCAGCAGCTTCGGGGGTACCTTCGAAGCTTTCTTT,CASSFGGTFEAFF
TRBV12-2,NA,18,few,TRBJ2-6,TGTGCAAGTCGCTCGGGTGTGGGGGGGCGCTTCGGGGCCAACGTCCTGACTTTC,CASRSGVGGRFGANVLTF
TRBV20-1,NA,11,NA,TRBJ1-5,TGCAGTGCCGGGGGGGATCAGCCCCAGCATTTT,CSAGGDQPQHF
TRBV6-1,NA,11,NA,TRBJ1-1,TGTGCCAGCAGTTACCGGTCTGAAGCTTTCTTT,CASSYRSEAFF
TRBV19,TRBD1,14,once,TRBJ1-1,TGTGCCAGTAAGGGGACAGGGGTGAACACTGAAGCTTTCTTT,CASKGTGVNTEAFF
TRBV5-6,NA,15,once,TRBJ2-6,TGTGCCAGCAGCTCACTGGAGGGTGGGGCCAACGTCCTGACTTTC,CASSSLEGGANVLTF
TRBV7-9,NA,13,few,TRBJ1-6,TGTGCCAGCAGCTTAGGGGAGAGGTCACCCCTCCACTTT,CASSLGERSPLHF
TRBV4-3,TRBD1,19,NA,TRBJ1-1,TGCGCCAGCAGCCAAGATATATTGGGACAGGGCGGGGGGAACACTGAAGCTTTCTTT,CASSQDILGQGGGNTEAFF